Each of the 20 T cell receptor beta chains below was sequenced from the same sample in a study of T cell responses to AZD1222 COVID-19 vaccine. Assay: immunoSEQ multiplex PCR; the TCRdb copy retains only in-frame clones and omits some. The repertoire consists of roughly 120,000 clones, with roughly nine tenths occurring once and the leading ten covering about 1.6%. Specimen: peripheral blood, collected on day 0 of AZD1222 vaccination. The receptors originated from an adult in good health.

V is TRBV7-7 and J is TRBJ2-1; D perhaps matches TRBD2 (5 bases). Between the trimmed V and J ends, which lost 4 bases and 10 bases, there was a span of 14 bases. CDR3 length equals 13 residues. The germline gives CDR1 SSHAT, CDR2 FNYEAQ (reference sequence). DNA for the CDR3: TGTGCCAGCAGCTACCGGCGAGGGTCCGAGCAGTTCTTC. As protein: CASSYRRGSEQFF.

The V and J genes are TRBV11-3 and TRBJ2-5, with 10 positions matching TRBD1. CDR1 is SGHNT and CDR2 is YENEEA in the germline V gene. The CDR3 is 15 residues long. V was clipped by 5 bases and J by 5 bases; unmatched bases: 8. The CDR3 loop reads CASSPDRGRRETQYF. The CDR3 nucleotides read TGTGCCAGCAGCCCCGACAGGGGGCGACGGGAGACCCAGTACTTC.

CDR3 sequence reads: CSAIDRFPSEQYF. The CDR3 region has the DNA TGCAGTGCTATTGACAGATTTCCCTCCGAGCAGTACTTC. This chain uses TRBV20-1 with TRBJ2-7, with D possibly TRBD1 on 5 matching bases. CDR1 DFQATT and CDR2 SNEGSKA come from the germline V gene (reference sequence). This CDR3 has 13 residues. V lost 4 bases and J 6 bases, leaving 16 bases between the germline ends.

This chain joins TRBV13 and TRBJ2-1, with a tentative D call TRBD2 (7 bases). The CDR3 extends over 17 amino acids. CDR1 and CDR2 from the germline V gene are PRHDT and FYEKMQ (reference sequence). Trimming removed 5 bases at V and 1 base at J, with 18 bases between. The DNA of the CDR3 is TGTGCCAGCAGCCCCAGGACCCGGGGGGCGTCCTACAATGAGCAGTTCTTC. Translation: CASSPRTRGASYNEQFF.

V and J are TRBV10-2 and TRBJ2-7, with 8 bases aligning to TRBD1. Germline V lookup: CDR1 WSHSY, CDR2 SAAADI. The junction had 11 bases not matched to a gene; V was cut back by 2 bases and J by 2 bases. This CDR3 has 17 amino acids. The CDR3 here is CASSEPEGQGLTYEQYF. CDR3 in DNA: TGCGCCAGCAGTGAGCCCGAAGGACAGGGATTAACCTACGAGCAGTACTTC.

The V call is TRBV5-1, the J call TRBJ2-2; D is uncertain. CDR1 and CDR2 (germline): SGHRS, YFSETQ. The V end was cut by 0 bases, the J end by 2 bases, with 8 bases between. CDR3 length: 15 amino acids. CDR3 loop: CASSLVGSNTGELFF. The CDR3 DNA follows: TGCGCCAGCAGCTTGGTAGGGTCTAACACCGGGGAGCTGTTTTTT. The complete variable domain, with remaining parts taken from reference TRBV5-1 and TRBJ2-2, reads KAGVTQTPRYLIKTRGQQVTLSCSPISGHRSVSWYQQTPGQGLQFLFEYFSETQRNKGNFPGRFSGRQFSNSRSEMNVSTLELGDSALYLCASSLVGSNTGELFFGEGSRLTVL.

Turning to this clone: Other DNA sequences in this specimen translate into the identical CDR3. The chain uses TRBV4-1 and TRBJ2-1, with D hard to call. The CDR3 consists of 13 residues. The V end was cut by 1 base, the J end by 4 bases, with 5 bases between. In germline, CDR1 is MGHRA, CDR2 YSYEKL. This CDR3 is CASSQGVYNEQFF. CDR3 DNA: TGCGCCAGCAGCCAAGGGGTATACAATGAGCAGTTCTTC.

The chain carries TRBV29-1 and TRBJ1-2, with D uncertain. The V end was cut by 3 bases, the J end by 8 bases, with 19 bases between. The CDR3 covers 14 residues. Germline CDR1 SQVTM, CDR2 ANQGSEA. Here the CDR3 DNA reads TGCAGCGTTGAGGAGGGTTTCAATCTGGGCGGCTACACCTTC. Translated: CSVEEGFNLGGYTF. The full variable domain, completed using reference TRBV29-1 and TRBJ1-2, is SAVISQKPSRDICQRGTSLTIQCQVDSQVTMMFWYRQQPGQSLTLIATANQGSEATYESGFVIDKFPISRPNLTFSTLTVSNMSPEDSSIYLCSVEEGFNLGGYTFGSGTRLTVV.

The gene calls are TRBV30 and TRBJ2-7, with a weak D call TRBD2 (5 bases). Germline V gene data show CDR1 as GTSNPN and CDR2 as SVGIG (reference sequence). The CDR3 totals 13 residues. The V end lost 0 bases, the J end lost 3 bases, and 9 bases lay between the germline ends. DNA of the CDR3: TGTGCCTGGAGTGTTGGCGGAGGCTACGAGCAGTACTTC. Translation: CAWSVGGGYEQYF.

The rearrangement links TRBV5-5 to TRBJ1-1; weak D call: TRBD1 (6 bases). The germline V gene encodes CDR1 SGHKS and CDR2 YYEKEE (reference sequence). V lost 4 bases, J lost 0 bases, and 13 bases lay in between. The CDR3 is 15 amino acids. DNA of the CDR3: TGTGCCAGCAGCCCTACCGGACAGCTGAACACTGAAGCTTTCTTT. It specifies CASSPTGQLNTEAFF.

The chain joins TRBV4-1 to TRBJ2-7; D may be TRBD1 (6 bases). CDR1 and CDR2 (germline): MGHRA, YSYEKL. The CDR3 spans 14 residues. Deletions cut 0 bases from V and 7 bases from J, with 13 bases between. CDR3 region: CASSQDGWGQEQYF. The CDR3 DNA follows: TGCGCCAGCAGCCAAGATGGGTGGGGGCAGGAGCAGTACTTC.

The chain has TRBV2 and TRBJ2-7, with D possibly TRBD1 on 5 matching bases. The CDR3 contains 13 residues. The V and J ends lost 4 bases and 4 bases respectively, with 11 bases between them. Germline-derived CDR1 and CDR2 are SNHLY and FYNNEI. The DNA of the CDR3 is TGTGCCAGCAGTGCAGGGAAGGAATACGAGCAGTACTTC. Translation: CASSAGKEYEQYF.

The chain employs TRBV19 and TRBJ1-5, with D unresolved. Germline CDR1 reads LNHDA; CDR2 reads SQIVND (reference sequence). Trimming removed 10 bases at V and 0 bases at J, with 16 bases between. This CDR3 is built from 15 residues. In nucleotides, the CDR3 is TGTGCCACCCACCCTGGACTCCTTAGCAATCAGCCCCAGCATTTT. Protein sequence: CATHPGLLSNQPQHF.

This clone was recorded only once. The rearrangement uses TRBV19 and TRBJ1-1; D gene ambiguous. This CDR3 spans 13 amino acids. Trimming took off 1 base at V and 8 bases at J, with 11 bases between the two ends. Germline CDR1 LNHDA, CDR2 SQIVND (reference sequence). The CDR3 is CASSIAGRAEAFF. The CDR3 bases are TGTGCCAGTAGTATAGCGGGAAGGGCGGAAGCTTTCTTT.

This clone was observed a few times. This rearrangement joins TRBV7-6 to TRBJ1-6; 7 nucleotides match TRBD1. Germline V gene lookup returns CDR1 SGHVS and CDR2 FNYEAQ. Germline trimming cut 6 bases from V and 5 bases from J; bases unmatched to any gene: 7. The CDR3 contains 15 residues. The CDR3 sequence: CASRARTGNNSPLHF. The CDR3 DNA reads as TGTGCCAGCAGAGCTAGGACAGGTAATAATTCACCCCTCCACTTT.

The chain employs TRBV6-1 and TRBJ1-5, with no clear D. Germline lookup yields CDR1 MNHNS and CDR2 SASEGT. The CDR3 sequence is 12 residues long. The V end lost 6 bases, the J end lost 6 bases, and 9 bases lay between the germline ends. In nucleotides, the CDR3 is TGTGCCAGCAGCCACCCGTTTCAGCCCCAGCATTTT. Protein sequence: CASSHPFQPQHF.

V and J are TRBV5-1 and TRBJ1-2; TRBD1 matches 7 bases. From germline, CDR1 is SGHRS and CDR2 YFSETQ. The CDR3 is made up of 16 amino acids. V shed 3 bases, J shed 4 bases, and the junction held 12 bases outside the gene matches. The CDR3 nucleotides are TGCGCCAGCAGCTCACAATTTCAGGGGGACCCCTATGGCTACACCTTC. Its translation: CASSSQFQGDPYGYTF.

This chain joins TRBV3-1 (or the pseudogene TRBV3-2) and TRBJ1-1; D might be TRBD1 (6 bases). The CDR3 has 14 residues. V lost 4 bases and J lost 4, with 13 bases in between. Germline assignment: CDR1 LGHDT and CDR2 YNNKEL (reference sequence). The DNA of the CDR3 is TGTGCCAGCAGCCCCCGACAGGCCGGCACTGAAGCTTTCTTT. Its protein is CASSPRQAGTEAFF.

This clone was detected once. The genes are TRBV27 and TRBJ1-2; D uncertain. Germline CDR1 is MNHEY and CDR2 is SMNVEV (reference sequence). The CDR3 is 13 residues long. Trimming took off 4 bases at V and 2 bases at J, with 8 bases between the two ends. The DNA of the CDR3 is TGTGCCAGCAGTTCCCCTCCGAACTATGGCTACACCTTC. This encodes CASSSPPNYGYTF.

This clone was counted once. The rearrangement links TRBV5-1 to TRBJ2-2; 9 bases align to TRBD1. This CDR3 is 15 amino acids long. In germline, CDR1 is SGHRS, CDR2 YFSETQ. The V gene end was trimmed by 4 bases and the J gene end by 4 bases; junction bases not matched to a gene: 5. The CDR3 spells CASSPGQGTTGELFF. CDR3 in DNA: TGCGCCAGCAGCCCGGGACAGGGTACCACCGGGGAGCTGTTTTTT.